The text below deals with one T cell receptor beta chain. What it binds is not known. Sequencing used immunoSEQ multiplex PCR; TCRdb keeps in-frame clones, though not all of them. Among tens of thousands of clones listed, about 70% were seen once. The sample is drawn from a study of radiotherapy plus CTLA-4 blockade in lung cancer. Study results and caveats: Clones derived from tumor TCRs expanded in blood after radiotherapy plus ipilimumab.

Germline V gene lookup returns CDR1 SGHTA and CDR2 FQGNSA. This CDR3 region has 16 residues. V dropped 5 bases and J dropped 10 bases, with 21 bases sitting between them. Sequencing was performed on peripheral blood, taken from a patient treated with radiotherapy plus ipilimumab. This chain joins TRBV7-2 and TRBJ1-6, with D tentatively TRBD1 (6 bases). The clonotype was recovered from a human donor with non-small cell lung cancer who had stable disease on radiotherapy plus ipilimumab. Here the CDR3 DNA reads TGTGCCAGCAGCCCCCCTGCAGGGGTCCTTCCATCACCCCTCCACTTT. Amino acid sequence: CASSPPAGVLPSPLHF.